Each of the 11 T cell receptor beta chains below was sequenced from the same sample in a study of cytomegalovirus exposure and HLA in healthy donors. PCR employed 60 Vbeta and 13 Jbeta primers. Here immunoSEQ multiplex PCR was the method, and the copy in TCRdb shows in-frame clones only, minus some. The sample has approximately 160,000 clones; about 76% are singletons. The sample comprised PBMCs. These receptors were taken from a woman between 40 and 55 years old in good health and CMV-seropositive.

The genes are TRBV4-1 and TRBJ2-6; 7 bases are a match to TRBD1. Germline CDR1 reads MGHRA; CDR2 reads YSYEKL. The length of the CDR3 is 18 residues. J lost 0 bases, V lost 3 bases, and 8 bases had no gene match. The CDR3 reads CASSQIGTARSGANVLTF. CDR3 nucleotides: TGCGCCAGCAGCCAGATCGGGACAGCGCGCTCTGGGGCCAACGTCCTGACTTTC.

V is TRBV18 and J is TRBJ1-1; D gene ambiguous. This CDR3 spans 13 amino acids. The V gene's germline CDR1 is KGHSH and CDR2 LQKENI. With 3 bases removed from V and 4 bases from J, the gap between germline ends came to 9 bases. CDR3 loop: CASSPEILTEAFF. Here the CDR3 DNA reads TGTGCCAGCTCACCCGAGATACTCACTGAAGCTTTCTTT.

This rearrangement joins TRBV2 to TRBJ1-1; D is uncertain. V was pared by 4 bases and J by 1 base, with 7 bases between. CDR1 and CDR2 from the germline V gene are SNHLY and FYNNEI. CDR3 length: 13 residues. CDR3: CASSGPRNTEAFF. The CDR3 DNA sequence: TGTGCCAGCAGTGGTCCCCGGAACACTGAAGCTTTCTTT.

The chain combines TRBV5-4 with TRBJ1-4; 8 nucleotides line up with TRBD1. Unmatched junction bases numbered 1, after V lost 2 bases and J lost 4 bases. The CDR3 is 14 amino acids. Germline V lookup: CDR1 SGHNT, CDR2 YYREEE (reference sequence). The CDR3 here is CASSFDRGNEKLFF. CDR3 in DNA: TGTGCCAGCAGCTTTGACAGGGGTAATGAAAAACTGTTTTTT.

The chain couples TRBV6-5 to TRBJ2-7; 9 nucleotides line up with TRBD1. Germline values: CDR1 MNHEY, CDR2 SVGAGI. The CDR3 loop spans 15 amino acids. The V and J ends lost 2 bases and 4 bases, in that order; junction bases with no gene match: 6. Here the CDR3 reads CASSYEGQGRYEQYF. The CDR3 region has the DNA TGTGCCAGCAGTTACGAGGGACAGGGACGGTACGAGCAGTACTTC.

This chain joins TRBV9 and TRBJ1-1, with 7 bases that match TRBD1. Trimming at V came to 2 bases and at J to 6 bases, leaving 7 bases not matched to a gene. CDR3 size: 14 residues. Germline CDR1 reads SGDLS; CDR2 reads YYNGEE. This CDR3 reads CASSVGGQGAEAFF. The CDR3, as DNA: TGTGCCAGCAGCGTTGGGGGGCAGGGGGCTGAAGCTTTCTTT.

This clone was seen a single time. This chain connects TRBV20-1 to TRBJ2-1, with D possibly TRBD2 on 6 matching bases. The CDR3 is made up of 11 amino acids. Trimming stripped 4 bases from V and 9 bases from J, with 10 bases between. From germline, CDR1 is DFQATT and CDR2 SNEGSKA (reference sequence). Written as DNA, the CDR3 is TGCAGTGCTATAGCTAGCGCTGAGCAGTTCTTC. Its translation: CSAIASAEQFF.

V and J are TRBV29-1 and TRBJ2-2; 8 nucleotides align to TRBD1. Unmatched junction bases numbered 4, after V lost 4 bases and J lost 0 bases. The CDR3 sequence is 15 residues long. Germline CDR1 and CDR2: SQVTM and ANQGSEA. For the CDR3, the DNA is TGCAGCGTTGCAGGGGGCGCGTCGAACACCGGGGAGCTGTTTTTT. Its translation is CSVAGGASNTGELFF.

This clone occurred once. The chain has TRBV19 and TRBJ1-5; D may be TRBD1 (5 bases). Per germline, CDR1 LNHDA and CDR2 SQIVND (reference sequence). The CDR3 has 14 amino acids. The V gene lost 3 bases and the J gene lost 6 bases, with 12 bases spanning the gap. CDR3 protein: CASSMGQGSQPQHF. CDR3 nucleotides: TGTGCCAGTAGTATGGGGCAGGGAAGTCAGCCCCAGCATTTT.

V usage is TRBV7-6 and J usage is TRBJ2-5, with TRBD1 matching over 10 bases. The better agreement between TRBJ2-7 and the DNA end casts doubt on the J call. Per germline, CDR1 SGHVS and CDR2 FNYEAQ. The CDR3 extends over 14 amino acids. The CDR3 loop is CASSPPDRGGEQYF. The DNA for the CDR3 is TGTGCCAGCAGCCCGCCGGACAGGGGGGGCGAGCAGTACTTC.

The count of this clone is one. The chain employs TRBV11-3 and TRBJ2-5; weak D call: TRBD1 (5 bases). Trimming pared 6 bases from V and 1 base from J, leaving 12 bases between. Germline V gene data show CDR1 as SGHNT and CDR2 as YENEEA. The CDR3 is 14 amino acids. DNA of the CDR3: TGTGCCAGCAGGATACAGGATCGCCAAGAGACCCAGTACTTC. This codes for CASRIQDRQETQYF.